The present entry profiles one T cell receptor (beta chain) with its context. What it binds is unknown. These data originate in a study of OX40 agonist ivuxolimab in advanced cancers. Study-wide context: Patients received intravenous ivuxolimab every 2 weeks at 0.01 to 10 mg/kg.

Looked up from germline, CDR1 is MNHEY and CDR2 is SVGAGI. The ends were cut back, 5 bases at V and 2 bases at J, with 6 bases in the middle. The CDR3 is made up of 12 amino acids. Generated by immunoSEQ multiplex PCR, the TCRdb table keeps only in-frame clones and is missing some. Of roughly 87,000 clones listed, approximately 90% are singletons. Study outcomes and limitations: Relative to CD4+, CD8+ T cells held more expanded clones on average.

Here the sequenced sample was CD4+ or CD8+ T cells sorted from blood, taken in a trial of the OX40 agonist ivuxolimab. The J gene is TRBJ1-2, the V gene TRBV6-5, with D perhaps matching TRBD1 (5 bases). The sequence was collected from an adult with an advanced solid tumor such as melanoma, head and neck, liver or kidney cancer. The CDR3 sequence is CASSRGNYGYTF. The CDR3, as DNA: TGTGCCAGCAGTCGGGGGAACTATGGCTACACCTTC.